The clone carrying this T cell receptor beta chain was counted ten times or more. What it binds is not known. Sequencing targeted expressed TCRB transcripts, as all isolated RNA had been reverse transcribed. The table came from immunoSEQ multiplex PCR; TCRdb's copy has only in-frame clones and leaves some out. The sample records some 120,000 clones, 15% to 20% being singletons. This sample was taken from a study of beta chain features in type 1 diabetes. Looking at the study overall: Patients were similar to healthy donors in age and gender (as well as in cell yields). Study-level findings and limits: In every one of the four CD4+ subsets, TCRB CDR3s were moderately but significantly shorter in Type 1 diabetes patients.

In germline, CDR1 is SQVTM, CDR2 ANQGSEA. V lost 6 bases, J lost 4 bases, and 10 bases lay in between. This CDR3 contains 11 residues. The receptor's source is a man younger than 35 with type 1 diabetes. The chain employs TRBV29-1 and TRBJ2-7; D gene uncertain. Sequenced: central memory CD4+ T cells from blood. The CDR3 reads CSVQTAYEQYF. As DNA, the CDR3 is TGCAGCGTACAAACAGCATACGAGCAGTACTTC.